One T cell receptor (beta chain) is described in this entry. The sample belongs to a study of T cells after posttransplantation cyclophosphamide. The V and J ends lost 1 base and 9 bases respectively, with 10 bases between them. Looked up from germline, CDR1 is LNHDA and CDR2 is SQIVND (reference sequence). This CDR3 has 13 residues. Sequencing used immunoSEQ multiplex PCR; TCRdb keeps in-frame clones, though not all of them. The data contain tens of thousands of clones, approximately 92% of them singletons. This TCR was recovered from a woman in her twenties or thirties in good health and a related stem cell transplant donor. The chain combines TRBV19 with TRBJ2-4, with D uncertain. The material sequenced was PBMCs. This chain's CDR3 is CASSIGVLGIQYF. The DNA for the CDR3 is TGTGCCAGTAGTATAGGGGTCCTAGGCATTCAGTACTTC.